The 9 T cell receptor beta chains below were found in one sample sequenced in a study of lung T cells in sarcoidosis with Löfgren's syndrome. In TCRdb, the reads were re-called with MiXCR into one record per CDR3 protein. The sample holds some 19,000 distinct CDR3 sequences; around 20% are singletons and the top ten take approximately 0.77%. The material sequenced was CD4+ T cells from bronchoalveolar lavage. These receptor sequences come from a human donor with sarcoidosis (Löfgren's syndrome or another form), or a control subject (not recorded which).

This clonotype was seen at least ten times. The chain employs TRBV7-8 and TRBJ2-7; 14 bases fit TRBD2. The V gene end was trimmed by 4 bases and the J gene end by 3 bases; junction bases not matched to a gene: 11. The CDR3 extends over 18 amino acids. The germline gives CDR1 SGHVS, CDR2 FQNEAQ. This CDR3 reads CASSSTAGTSGSYYEQYF. CDR3 nucleotide sequence: TGTGCCAGCAGCTCCACGGCCGGGACTAGCGGGAGTTACTACGAGCAGTACTTC.

As regards this clonotype: This clone may be a read error of a much larger clone one base away. This chain uses TRBV6-1 with TRBJ1-1; 11 bases agree with TRBD1. Losses at the gene ends were 6 bases for V and 4 bases for J; bases not matched to a gene: 13. This CDR3 has 17 residues. CDR1 is MNHNS, CDR2 SASEGT, per germline. DNA for the CDR3: TGTGCCAGCAGCAATCGGGGGACAGGGGGGATGGGCACTGAAGCTTTCTTT. Translation: CASSNRGTGGMGTEAFF.

The chain employs TRBV20-1 and TRBJ2-3; TRBD2 matches at 12 bases. CDR1 is DFQATT and CDR2 is SNEGSKA in the germline V gene (reference sequence). CDR3 size: 15 residues. V lost 5 bases and J lost 5; bases outside the gene matches: 8. The DNA of the CDR3 is TGCAGTGCTGCACTAGCGGGAGGCCTCCGAGATACGCAGTATTTT. Translation gives CSAALAGGLRDTQYF.

This chain uses TRBV4-1 with TRBJ1-1, with a possible D match to TRBD1 (6 bases). The CDR3 sequence is 16 residues long. Germline loops: CDR1 MGHRA, CDR2 YSYEKL. V gave up 4 bases and J gave up 2 bases, with 17 bases separating them. CDR3 DNA: TGCGCCAGCAGCCGCCTAACAGGGCACATAAACACTGAAGCTTTCTTT. Amino acid sequence: CASSRLTGHINTEAFF.

There are many counts of this clonotype. V gene TRBV18 combines with J gene TRBJ2-3; a possible D gene is TRBD2 (6 bases). Trimming left V 5 bases short and J 2 bases short, with 8 bases between. CDR1 KGHSH and CDR2 LQKENI come from the germline V gene. The CDR3 totals 13 residues. CDR3 sequence reads: CASSGGTTDTQYF. CDR3 nucleotides: TGTGCCAGCTCAGGGGGGACCACAGATACGCAGTATTTT.

The chain combines TRBV5-8 with TRBJ1-1, with no clear D. Trimming took 5 bases from V and 1 from J, leaving 9 bases between them. Germline CDR1 reads SGHTS; CDR2 reads YDEGEE. This CDR3 is built from 13 residues. The CDR3 DNA is TGTGCCAGCAGTTTTGACGGGAACACTGAAGCTTTCTTT. Translating gives CASSFDGNTEAFF.

This clonotype was seen many times. The chain is built from TRBV7-2 and TRBJ2-5, with TRBD1 as a possible D gene (6 bases). Looked up from germline, CDR1 is SGHTA and CDR2 is FQGNSA. The V end was cut by 1 base, the J end by 9 bases, with 15 bases between. The length of the CDR3 is 14 residues. The CDR3 loop is CASSLVSTGTAQYF. The CDR3 DNA sequence: TGTGCCAGCAGCTTAGTGTCTACAGGGACCGCCCAGTACTTC.

Many counts were recorded for this clonotype. The V call is TRBV7-2, the J call TRBJ2-3, with D perhaps TRBD2 (5 bases). Trimming took 3 bases from V and 4 from J, leaving 14 bases between them. CDR1 and CDR2 from the germline V gene are SGHTA and FQGNSA. The length of the CDR3 is 15 residues. The CDR3 reads CASSLTRDPPDTQYF. CDR3 in DNA: TGTGCCAGCAGCTTGACCCGGGATCCCCCAGATACGCAGTATTTT.

This clonotype was picked up many times. The chain recombines TRBV20-1 with TRBJ2-7; 8 nucleotides line up with TRBD2. The trim removed 3 bases at V and 1 base at J, leaving 8 bases unmatched. The CDR3 loop spans 15 amino acids. Germline assignment: CDR1 DFQATT and CDR2 SNEGSKA (reference sequence). CDR3 nucleotides: TGCAGTGCTAGTAGATCGGGAGGGGCTTCCTACGAGCAGTACTTC. Its translation: CSASRSGGASYEQYF.